Listed below are T cell receptor beta chains from one sample, sequenced in a study of OX40 agonist ivuxolimab in advanced cancers. Here immunoSEQ multiplex PCR was the method, and the copy in TCRdb shows in-frame clones only, minus some. The sample carries more than 60,000 clones, around 83% recorded once. Sequences were derived from CD4+ or CD8+ T cells sorted from blood, sampled in a trial of the OX40 agonist ivuxolimab. The receptors originated from an adult with an advanced solid tumor such as melanoma, head and neck, liver or kidney cancer. The CDR3 runs from the conserved cysteine through the conserved F or W. Fields, in order: V gene, D gene, J gene, clone size, CDR3 DNA, CDR3 protein. D genes are given only for firm matches. Size values are once, few and many counts, or a class for expanded clones, and some rows have none.

TRBV18	TRBD1	TRBJ2-5	NA	TGTGCCAGCTCAGGGGACAGGGTAAAAGAGACCCAGTACTTC	CASSGDRVKETQYF
TRBV7-2	NA	TRBJ1-3	NA	TGTGCCAGCAGCTTAGGGAGCGGGGGGCAAGGAAACACCATATATTTT	CASSLGSGGQGNTIYF
TRBV19	NA	TRBJ1-1	NA	TGTGCCAGTAGTGCCGGGCGGGGGCCTGAAGCTTTCTTT	CASSAGRGPEAFF
TRBV6-5	NA	TRBJ1-1	few	TGTGCCAGCAGTCGTTCAGATGGGACTGAAGCTTTCTTT	CASSRSDGTEAFF
TRBV4-1	NA	TRBJ2-5	once	TGCGCCAGCAGCCAAGACCATTACGTGAGTTCAGGAAAACAAGAGACCCGGTACTTC	CASSQDHYVSSGKQETRYF
TRBV5-4	NA	TRBJ1-4	NA	TGTGCCAGCAGCTTGACCCCCCACGAAAAACTGTTTTTT	CASSLTPHEKLFF
TRBV5-1	NA	TRBJ1-1	NA	TGCGCCAGCAGCCAGTCTTGGGACACTGAAGCTTTCTTT	CASSQSWDTEAFF
TRBV5-1	NA	TRBJ1-6	once	TGCGCCAGCAGCTTGGATTGGCAAAATAATTCACCCCTCCACTTT	CASSLDWQNNSPLHF
TRBV19	TRBD1	TRBJ2-4	NA	TGTGCCAGCAGGGACAGCTTAGCCAAAAACATTCAGTACTTC	CASRDSLAKNIQYF
TRBV4-1	NA	TRBJ1-2	NA	TGCGCCAGCAGCCAAGAGGTGGACTATGGCTACACCTTC	CASSQEVDYGYTF
TRBV5-6	NA	TRBJ2-2	NA	TGTGCCAGCAGCTGGGCGGACGGCACCGGGGAGCTGTTTTTT	CASSWADGTGELFF
TRBV6-5	NA	TRBJ2-5	NA	TGTGCCAGCAGCCGACAGTACCAAGAGACCCAGTACTTC	CASSRQYQETQYF
TRBV5-1	NA	TRBJ2-1	NA	TGCGCCAGCCGCGAGGGGGGGACGGTTTACAATGAGCAGTTCTTC	CASREGGTVYNEQFF
TRBV27	NA	TRBJ2-5	NA	TGTGCCAGCAGTTCCCTTTCACTCCAAGAGACCCAGTACTTC	CASSSLSLQETQYF
TRBV19	NA	TRBJ2-7	NA	TGTGCCAGTAGTATAGGATACCCCGGTGGAGAGCAGTACTTC	CASSIGYPGGEQYF
TRBV5-1	TRBD2	TRBJ2-1	NA	TGCGCCAGCAGCTTGGGCGGGGGGCGGCCTGGTGTCTATGAGCAGTTCTTC	CASSLGGGRPGVYEQFF